Below, 16 T cell receptor beta chains from the same sample are listed, as sequenced in a study of Ad26.COV2.S vaccination and SARS-CoV-2 variants. Treatment of the sample: some 20 received Ad26.COV2.S at low or high dose, single or two shots; about 5 received placebo; per-sample allocation not given. Vaccine and placebo recipients were sampled on day 63 after the first injection. Sequencing was performed with immunoSEQ multiplex PCR; in TCRdb, only in-frame clones are kept and a portion is missing. The repertoire holds approximately 280,000 clones, with approximately 87% as singletons. Sequencing used peripheral blood, obtained in a trial of Ad26.COV2.S vaccine versus placebo. These TCRs come from a person between 18 and 60 years old who received the Ad26.COV2.S COVID-19 vaccine or a placebo.

J is TRBJ1-5 and V is TRBV6-5; D perhaps matches TRBD1 (5 bases). Looked up from germline, CDR1 is MNHEY and CDR2 is SVGAGI. The CDR3 is 14 amino acids. The V end was cut by 7 bases, the J end by 7 bases, with 17 bases between. The CDR3 protein is CASIENGGRQPQHF. Here the CDR3 DNA reads TGTGCCAGCATCGAGAATGGGGGGAGGCAGCCCCAGCATTTT.

CDR3 sequence (DNA): TGCGCCAGCAGCTATAGCGACGAGCAGTACTTC. It translates to CASSYSDEQYF. The rearrangement joins TRBV5-1 to TRBJ2-7, with D tentatively TRBD2 (5 bases). The germline V gene has CDR1 SGHRS and CDR2 YFSETQ. Trimming took off 3 bases at V and 5 bases at J, with 6 bases between the two ends. The CDR3 totals 11 residues.

This chain links TRBV25-1 with TRBJ1-3; tentatively, D is TRBD1 (5 bases). V gave up 6 bases and J gave up 7 bases, with 16 bases separating them. This CDR3 has 14 residues. Germline V gene sequence: CDR1 MGHDK, CDR2 SYGVNS. In DNA, the CDR3 is TGTGCCAGCAGCCGGGACCAGGGTGTTAACACCATATATTTT. This codes for CASSRDQGVNTIYF.

The gene calls are TRBV3-1 (or the pseudogene TRBV3-2) and TRBJ1-2; D may be TRBD1 (6 bases). Germline V CDR1 and CDR2: LGHDT, YNNKEL (reference sequence). The CDR3 is 15 amino acids. The germline V and J ends were trimmed by 2 bases and 8 bases, with 18 bases remaining between them. CDR3 region: CASSQNRDGSGGYTF. The CDR3 coding sequence is TGTGCCAGCAGCCAAAACAGGGACGGCTCTGGAGGCTACACCTTC.

The J gene is TRBJ1-1, the V gene TRBV2; 8 bases agree with TRBD1. The ends lost 7 bases at V and 5 bases at J; junction bases unmatched: 9. The CDR3 extends over 14 amino acids. Looked up from germline, CDR1 is SNHLY and CDR2 is FYNNEI. CDR3 DNA: TGTGCCAGCACCATACGGACAGGGAATACTGAAGCTTTCTTT. Translating it yields CASTIRTGNTEAFF.

The table lists this clone with many counts. This chain links TRBV6-2 or TRBV6-3 with TRBJ1-1, with unresolved D. There are 13 residues in the CDR3. CDR1 MNHEY and CDR2 SVGEGT come from the germline V gene. V gave up 5 bases and J gave up 7 bases, with 14 bases separating them. This CDR3 is CASSPHRAREAFF. CDR3 nucleotides: TGTGCCAGCAGTCCGCACCGGGCCCGTGAAGCTTTCTTT.

The chain joins TRBV18 to TRBJ1-2; the D is unclear. The CDR3 is 14 residues long. Trimming stripped 0 bases from V and 4 bases from J, with 9 bases between. The germline gives CDR1 KGHSH, CDR2 LQKENI. Here the CDR3 DNA reads TGTGCCAGCTCACCACCCGCAGGCCCCTATGGCTACACCTTC. It yields the protein CASSPPAGPYGYTF.

The genes are TRBV7-8 and TRBJ1-6, with 7 bases that match TRBD1. After removal of 3 bases from V and 7 bases from J, the junction contained 6 bases not matched to a gene. Per the germline V gene, CDR1 is SGHVS and CDR2 is FQNEAQ. CDR3 length: 15 residues. Written as DNA, the CDR3 is TGTGCCAGCAGCTTGGGGGGACAGACCAATTCACCCCTCCACTTT. As protein: CASSLGGQTNSPLHF.

V and J are TRBV27 and TRBJ1-3; a possible D gene is TRBD1 (5 bases). V lost 2 bases and J lost 4, with 12 bases in between. Germline CDR1 is MNHEY and CDR2 is SMNVEV (reference sequence). The CDR3 totals 15 residues. CDR3 coding DNA: TGTGCCAGCAGTTTAGACAGCAACATCGGAAACACCATATATTTT. It specifies CASSLDSNIGNTIYF.

This chain uses TRBV10-3 with TRBJ2-1, with TRBD1 matching 9 bases. With V trimmed by 8 bases and J by 9 bases, 11 bases remained unmatched. The CDR3 consists of 14 residues. The germline gives CDR1 ENHRY, CDR2 SYGVKD. In DNA, the CDR3 is TGTGCCATCGGTAGTTGGACAGGGGACCGTGAGCAGTTCTTC. Translating it yields CAIGSWTGDREQFF.

The V and J genes are TRBV2 and TRBJ2-7; tentatively, D is TRBD2 (6 bases). Trimming removed 3 bases from V and 4 bases from J, with 7 bases in between. The CDR3 is made up of 12 amino acids. Germline CDR1 SNHLY, CDR2 FYNNEI. The CDR3 bases are TGTGCCAGCAGTGATGGGGGGTACGAGCAGTACTTC. This sequence encodes CASSDGGYEQYF.

The J gene is TRBJ1-1, the V gene TRBV18; D is ambiguous. Germline loops: CDR1 KGHSH, CDR2 LQKENI. The CDR3 length is 15 residues. Trimming left V 3 bases short and J 0 bases short, with 11 bases between. CDR3 in DNA: TGTGCCAGCTCACCGGGAGTAGCGGTGAACACTGAAGCTTTCTTT. Its translation is CASSPGVAVNTEAFF.

J is TRBJ2-1 and V is TRBV5-1; 8 nucleotides align to TRBD2. Germline V gene sequence: CDR1 SGHRS, CDR2 YFSETQ. V trimming: 1 base; J trimming: 8 bases; junction bases outside the gene matches: 2. The CDR3 extends over 13 amino acids. The CDR3 DNA sequence: TGCGCCAGCAGCTTGTACGGGAGGGATGAGCAGTTCTTC. Protein sequence: CASSLYGRDEQFF.

The chain employs TRBV5-1 and TRBJ2-1; TRBD1 matches at 7 bases. The length of the CDR3 is 15 residues. Germline assignment: CDR1 SGHRS and CDR2 YFSETQ. V lost 0 bases and J lost 3; bases outside the gene matches: 3. CDR3 nucleotides: TGCGCCAGCAGCTTGGAGACAGGGCTCTACAATGAGCAGTTCTTC. This translates into CASSLETGLYNEQFF.

The rearrangement joins TRBV30 to TRBJ1-3; no reliable D call. Trimming left V 4 bases short and J 2 bases short, with 9 bases between. Per the germline V gene, CDR1 is GTSNPN and CDR2 is SVGIG (reference sequence). The CDR3 is 13 amino acids. CDR3 sequence: CAWTEGTGNTIYF. The CDR3 bases are TGTGCCTGGACGGAGGGAACTGGAAACACCATATATTTT.

The CDR3 spells CASSSSGTGIHEQYF. The CDR3, as DNA: TGTGCCAGCAGTTCCTCCGGGACAGGGATCCACGAGCAGTACTTC. The chain is built from TRBV6-2 or TRBV6-3 and TRBJ2-7; 9 bases are shared with TRBD1. This CDR3 is 15 amino acids long. The V gene end was trimmed by 4 bases and the J gene end by 5 bases; junction bases not matched to a gene: 9. CDR1 and CDR2 from the germline V gene are MNHEY and SVGEGT.